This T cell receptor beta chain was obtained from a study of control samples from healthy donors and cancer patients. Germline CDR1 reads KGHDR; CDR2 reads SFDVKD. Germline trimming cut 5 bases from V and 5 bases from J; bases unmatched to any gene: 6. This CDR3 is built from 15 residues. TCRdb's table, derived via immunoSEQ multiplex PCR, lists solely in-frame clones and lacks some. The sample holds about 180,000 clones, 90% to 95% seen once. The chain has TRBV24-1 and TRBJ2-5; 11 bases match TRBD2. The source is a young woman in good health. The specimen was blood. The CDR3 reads CATSGIAGGPETQYF. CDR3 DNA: TGTGCCACCAGTGGGATAGCGGGGGGGCCGGAGACCCAGTACTTC.